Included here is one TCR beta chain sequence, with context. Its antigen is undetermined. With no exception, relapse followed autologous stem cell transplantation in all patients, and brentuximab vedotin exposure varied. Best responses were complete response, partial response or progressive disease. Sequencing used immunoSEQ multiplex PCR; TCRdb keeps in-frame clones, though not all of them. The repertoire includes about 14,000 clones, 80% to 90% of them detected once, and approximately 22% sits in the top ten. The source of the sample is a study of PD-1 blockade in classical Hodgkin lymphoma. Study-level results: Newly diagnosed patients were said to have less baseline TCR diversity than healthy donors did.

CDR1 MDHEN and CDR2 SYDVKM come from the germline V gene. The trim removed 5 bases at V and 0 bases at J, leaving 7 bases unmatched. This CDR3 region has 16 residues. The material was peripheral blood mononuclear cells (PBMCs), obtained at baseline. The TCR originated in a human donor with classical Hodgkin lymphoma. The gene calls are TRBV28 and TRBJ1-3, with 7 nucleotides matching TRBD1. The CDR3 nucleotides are TGTGCCAGCAGTCTAACAGGGGCACACTCTGGAAACACCATATATTTT. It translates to CASSLTGAHSGNTIYF. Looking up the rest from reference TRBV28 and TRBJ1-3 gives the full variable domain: DVKVTQSSRYLVKRTGEKVFLECVQDMDHENMFWYRQDPGLGLRLIYFSYDVKMKEKGDIPEGYSVSREKKERFSLILESASTNQTSMYLCASSLTGAHSGNTIYFGEGSWLTVV.